This T cell receptor (beta chain) was captured in a study of T cells in Graves' hyperthyroidism and ophthalmopathy. Trimming left V 3 bases short and J 7 bases short, with 10 bases between. Germline V gene data show CDR1 as LNHDA and CDR2 as SQIVND (reference sequence). This CDR3 is built from 14 residues. RNA transcripts gave rise to amplified TCR beta CDR3 regions. Primed by the HTBI set, a first-round RT-PCR was run on the TCR CDR3. TCRdb re-called the multiplex PCR reads with MiXCR, one entry per CDR3 protein. The top ten hold 20% to 25% of the sample, which has 380,000 or so distinct CDR3 sequences, roughly 14% seen once.

The source is a man between 25 and 39 years old with Graves' hyperthyroidism that later progressed to Graves' ophthalmopathy. Specimen: blood. The chain links TRBV19 to TRBJ1-6; D unresolved. This chain's CDR3 is CASSIQLINSPLHF. The CDR3 coding sequence is TGTGCCAGTAGTATCCAACTGATAAATTCACCCCTCCACTTT.